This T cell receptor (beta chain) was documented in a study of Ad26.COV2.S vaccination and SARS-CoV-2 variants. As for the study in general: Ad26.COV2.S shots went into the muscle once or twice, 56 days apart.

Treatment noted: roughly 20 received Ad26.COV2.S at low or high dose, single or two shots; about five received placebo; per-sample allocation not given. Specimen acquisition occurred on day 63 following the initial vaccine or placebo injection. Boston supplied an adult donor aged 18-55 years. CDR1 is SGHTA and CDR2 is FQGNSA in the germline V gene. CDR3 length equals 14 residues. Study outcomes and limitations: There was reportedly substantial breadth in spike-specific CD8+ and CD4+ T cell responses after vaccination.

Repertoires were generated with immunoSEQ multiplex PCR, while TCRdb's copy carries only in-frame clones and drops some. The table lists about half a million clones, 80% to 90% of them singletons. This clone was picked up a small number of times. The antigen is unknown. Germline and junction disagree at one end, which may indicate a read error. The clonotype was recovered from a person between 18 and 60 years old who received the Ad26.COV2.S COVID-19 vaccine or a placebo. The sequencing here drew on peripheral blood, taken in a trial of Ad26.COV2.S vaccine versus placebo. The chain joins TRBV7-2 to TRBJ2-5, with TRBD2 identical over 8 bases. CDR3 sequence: CASSLAGTQETQYF. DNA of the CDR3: TGTGCCAGCAGTTTAGCGGGGACTCAAGAGACCCAGTACTTC.